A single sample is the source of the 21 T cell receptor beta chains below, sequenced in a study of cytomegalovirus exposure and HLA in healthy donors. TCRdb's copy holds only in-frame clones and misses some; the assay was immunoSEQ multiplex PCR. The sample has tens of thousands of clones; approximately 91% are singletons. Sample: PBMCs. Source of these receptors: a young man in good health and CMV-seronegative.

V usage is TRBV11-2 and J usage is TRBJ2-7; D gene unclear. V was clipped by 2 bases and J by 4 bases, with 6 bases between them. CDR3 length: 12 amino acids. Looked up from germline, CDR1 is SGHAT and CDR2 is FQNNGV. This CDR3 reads CASSLTGYEQYF. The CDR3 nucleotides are TGTGCCAGCAGCTTAACGGGTTACGAGCAGTACTTC.

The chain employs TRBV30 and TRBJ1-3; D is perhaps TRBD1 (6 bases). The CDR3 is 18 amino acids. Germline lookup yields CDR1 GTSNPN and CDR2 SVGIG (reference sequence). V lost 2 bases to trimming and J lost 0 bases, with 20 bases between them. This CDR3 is CAWSKGGFGQSSGNTIYF. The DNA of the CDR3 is TGTGCCTGGAGTAAAGGGGGATTCGGACAAAGCTCTGGAAACACCATATATTTT.

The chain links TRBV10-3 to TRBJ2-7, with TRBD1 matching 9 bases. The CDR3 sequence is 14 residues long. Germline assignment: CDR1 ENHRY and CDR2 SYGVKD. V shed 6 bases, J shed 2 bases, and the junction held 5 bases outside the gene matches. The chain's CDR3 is CAIRDRDRAYEQYF. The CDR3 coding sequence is TGTGCCATCAGAGACCGGGACAGGGCCTACGAGCAGTACTTC.

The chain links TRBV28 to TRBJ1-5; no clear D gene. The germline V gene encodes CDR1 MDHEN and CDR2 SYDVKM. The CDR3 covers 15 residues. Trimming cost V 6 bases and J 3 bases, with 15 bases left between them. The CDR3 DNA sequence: TGTGCCAGCAGCCCCACCCGGGGTTTCAATCAGCCCCAGCATTTT. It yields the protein CASSPTRGFNQPQHF.

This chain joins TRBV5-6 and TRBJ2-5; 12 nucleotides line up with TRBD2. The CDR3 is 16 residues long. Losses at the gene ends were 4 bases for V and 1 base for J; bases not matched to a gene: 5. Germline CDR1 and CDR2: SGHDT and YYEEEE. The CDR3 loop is CASSPGLAGRQETQYF. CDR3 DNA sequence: TGTGCCAGCAGCCCTGGACTAGCGGGACGCCAAGAGACCCAGTACTTC. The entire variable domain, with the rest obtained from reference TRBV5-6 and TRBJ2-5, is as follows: DAGVTQSPTHLIKTRGQQVTLRCSPKSGHDTVSWYQQALGQGPQFIFQYYEEEERQRGNFPDRFSGHQFPNYSSELNVNALLLGDSALYLCASSPGLAGRQETQYFGPGTRLLVL.

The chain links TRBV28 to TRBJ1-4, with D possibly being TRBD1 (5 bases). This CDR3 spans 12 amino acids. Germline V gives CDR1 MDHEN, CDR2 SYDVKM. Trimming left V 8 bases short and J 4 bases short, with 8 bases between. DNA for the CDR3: TGTGCCAGCGGGGCCCTTAATGAAAAACTGTTTTTT. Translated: CASGALNEKLFF.

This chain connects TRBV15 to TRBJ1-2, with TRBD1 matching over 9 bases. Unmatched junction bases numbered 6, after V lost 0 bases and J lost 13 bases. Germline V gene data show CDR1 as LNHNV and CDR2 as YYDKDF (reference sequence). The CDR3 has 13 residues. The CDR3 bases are TGTGCCACCAGCAGAGAGTTACAGGGGGCTATCACCTTC. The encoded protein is CATSRELQGAITF.

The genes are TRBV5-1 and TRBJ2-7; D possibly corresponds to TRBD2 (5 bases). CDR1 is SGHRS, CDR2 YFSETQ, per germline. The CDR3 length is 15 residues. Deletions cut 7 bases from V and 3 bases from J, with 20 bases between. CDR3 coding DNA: TGCGCCAGCGTAAAGGGAGAGCATGGGAGCTACGAGCAGTACTTC. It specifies CASVKGEHGSYEQYF.

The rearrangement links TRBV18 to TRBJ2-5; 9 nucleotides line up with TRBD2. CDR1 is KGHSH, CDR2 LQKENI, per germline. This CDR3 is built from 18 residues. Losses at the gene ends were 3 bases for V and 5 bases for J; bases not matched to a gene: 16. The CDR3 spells CASSPGRIGGRAFETQYF. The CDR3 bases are TGTGCCAGCTCACCTGGACGCATTGGCGGGAGGGCATTTGAGACCCAGTACTTC.

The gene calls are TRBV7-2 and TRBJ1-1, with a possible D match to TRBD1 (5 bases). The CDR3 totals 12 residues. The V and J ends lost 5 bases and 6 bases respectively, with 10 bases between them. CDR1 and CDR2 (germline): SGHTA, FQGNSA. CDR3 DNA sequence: TGTGCCAGCAGCCCCGAGACAGCTGAAGCTTTCTTT. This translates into CASSPETAEAFF.

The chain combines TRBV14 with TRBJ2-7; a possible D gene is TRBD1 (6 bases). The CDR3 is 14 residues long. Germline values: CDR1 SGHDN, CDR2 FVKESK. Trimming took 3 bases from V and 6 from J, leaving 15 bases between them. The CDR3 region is CASSQMTGIAEQYF. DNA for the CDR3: TGTGCCAGCAGCCAGATGACAGGAATTGCCGAGCAGTACTTC.

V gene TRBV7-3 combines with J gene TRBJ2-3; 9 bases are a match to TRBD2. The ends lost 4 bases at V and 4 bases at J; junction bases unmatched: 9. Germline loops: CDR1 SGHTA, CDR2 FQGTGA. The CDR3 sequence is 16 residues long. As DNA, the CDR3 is TGTGCCAGCAGCTCTGAGGGACTAGCTGGGGCAGATACGCAGTATTTT. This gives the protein CASSSEGLAGADTQYF.

CDR3 region: CASSLGTILGTQYF. CDR3 DNA: TGTGCCAGCAGCTTAGGGACTATACTTGGTACGCAGTATTTT. V usage is TRBV13 and J usage is TRBJ2-3; D is perhaps TRBD2 (5 bases). Trimming cost V 0 bases and J 8 bases, with 12 bases left between them. The CDR3 runs 14 residues. Germline CDR1 is PRHDT and CDR2 is FYEKMQ (reference sequence).

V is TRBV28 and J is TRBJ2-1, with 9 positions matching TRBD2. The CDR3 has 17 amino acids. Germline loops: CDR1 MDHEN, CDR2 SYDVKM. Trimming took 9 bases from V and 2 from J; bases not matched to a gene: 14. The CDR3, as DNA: TGTGCCAGTAAAACCCCCTTGAGCGGGGGGACCTACAATGAGCAGTTCTTC. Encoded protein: CASKTPLSGGTYNEQFF. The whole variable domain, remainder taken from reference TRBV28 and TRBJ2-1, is DVKVTQSSRYLVKRTGEKVFLECVQDMDHENMFWYRQDPGLGLRLIYFSYDVKMKEKGDIPEGYSVSREKKERFSLILESASTNQTSMYLCASKTPLSGGTYNEQFFGPGTRLTVL.

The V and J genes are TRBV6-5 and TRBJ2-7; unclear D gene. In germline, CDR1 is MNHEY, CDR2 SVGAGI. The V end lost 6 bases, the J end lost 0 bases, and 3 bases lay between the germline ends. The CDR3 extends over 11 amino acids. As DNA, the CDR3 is TGTGCCAGCAGGAGCTCCTACGAGCAGTACTTC. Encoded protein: CASRSSYEQYF.

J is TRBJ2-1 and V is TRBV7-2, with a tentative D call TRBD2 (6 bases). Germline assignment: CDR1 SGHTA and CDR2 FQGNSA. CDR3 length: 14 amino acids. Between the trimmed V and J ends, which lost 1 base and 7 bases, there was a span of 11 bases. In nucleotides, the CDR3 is TGTGCCAGCAGCTTAGGACTAGGTAAGAATGAGCAGTTCTTC. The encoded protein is CASSLGLGKNEQFF.

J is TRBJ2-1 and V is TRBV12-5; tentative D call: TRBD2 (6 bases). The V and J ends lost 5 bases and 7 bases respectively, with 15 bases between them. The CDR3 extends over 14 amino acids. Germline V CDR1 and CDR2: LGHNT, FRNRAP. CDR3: CASGPGGPQNEQFF. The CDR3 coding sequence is TGTGCTAGTGGTCCTGGAGGGCCCCAGAATGAGCAGTTCTTC. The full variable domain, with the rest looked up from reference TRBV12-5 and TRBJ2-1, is DARVTQTPRHKVTEMGQEVTMRCQPILGHNTVFWYRQTMMQGLELLAYFRNRAPLDDSGMPKDRFSAEMPDATLATLKIQPSEPRDSAVYFCASGPGGPQNEQFFGPGTRLTVL.

CDR3 DNA: TGTGCCACCAGCCAGGGTGCGGAGGGGGCCAACGTCCTGACTTTC. Translation: CATSQGAEGANVLTF. The chain links TRBV15 to TRBJ2-6; D may be TRBD1 (5 bases). CDR1 is LNHNV, CDR2 YYDKDF, per germline (reference sequence). V was pared by 5 bases and J by 4 bases, with 12 bases between. CDR3 size: 15 residues.

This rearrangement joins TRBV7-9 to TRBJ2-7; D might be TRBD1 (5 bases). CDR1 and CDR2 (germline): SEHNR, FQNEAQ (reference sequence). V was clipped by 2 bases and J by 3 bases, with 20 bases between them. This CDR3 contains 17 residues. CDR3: CASSLISGATDLYEQYF. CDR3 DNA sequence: TGTGCCAGCAGCTTAATTAGTGGGGCAACTGACCTCTACGAGCAGTACTTC.

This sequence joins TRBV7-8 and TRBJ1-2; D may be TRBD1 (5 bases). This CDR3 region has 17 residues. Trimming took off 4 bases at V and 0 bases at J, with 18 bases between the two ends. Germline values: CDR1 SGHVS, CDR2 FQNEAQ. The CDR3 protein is CASSSSGVSSSNYGYTF. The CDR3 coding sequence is TGTGCCAGCAGCTCCTCGGGGGTTAGCAGCTCTAACTATGGCTACACCTTC. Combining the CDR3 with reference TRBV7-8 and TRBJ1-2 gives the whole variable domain GAGVSQSPRYKVAKRGQDVALRCDPISGHVSLFWYQQALGQGPEFLTYFQNEAQLDKSGLPSDRFFAERPEGSVSTLKIQRTQQEDSAVYLCASSSSGVSSSNYGYTFGSGTRLTVV.

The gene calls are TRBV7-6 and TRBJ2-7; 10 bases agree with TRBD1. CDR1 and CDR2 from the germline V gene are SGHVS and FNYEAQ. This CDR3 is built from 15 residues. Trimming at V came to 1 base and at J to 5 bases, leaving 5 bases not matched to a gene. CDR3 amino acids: CASSLVGTGDHEQYF. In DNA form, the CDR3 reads TGTGCCAGCAGCTTAGTAGGGACAGGGGACCACGAGCAGTACTTC.